This TCR beta chain stems from a study of blood T cells in healthy people across ages. Study background: The capture of about one barcoded beta molecule per two T cells was achieved by template switching.

Using a J-beta primer mix together with a sample-barcoded 5' primer, a second PCR was run for about 7 to 12 cycles. TCRdb analysed the 5' RACE reads with MiXCR anew, one entry per CDR3 protein. The table shows fewer than 2,000,000 distinct CDR3 sequences, with about 32% occurring only once. Germline CDR1 is DFQATT and CDR2 is SNEGSKA (reference sequence). CDR3 length: 16 amino acids. Trimming stripped 0 bases from V and 0 bases from J, with 12 bases between. The TCR originated in a woman aged 30 to 39 in good health. Sequencing was performed on blood. The chain combines TRBV20-1 with TRBJ1-5, with TRBD1 as a possible D gene (5 bases). CDR3 loop: CSARDLGVNSNQPQHF. DNA for the CDR3: TGCAGTGCTAGAGATCTGGGGGTAAATAGCAATCAGCCCCAGCATTTT.